What follows are 28 T cell receptor beta chains derived from one specimen sequenced in a study of blood T cell repertoires in COVID-19. Measured with immunoSEQ multiplex PCR; TCRdb has only the in-frame clones, and not every one. The table lists 110,000 or so clones, about four fifths of them singletons. Sequencing was carried out using peripheral blood. These receptors all stem from a woman between 65 and 79 years old with acute or convalescent COVID-19.

The chain carries TRBV28 and TRBJ1-1, with D unresolved. With 5 bases removed from V and 6 bases from J, the gap between germline ends came to 13 bases. This CDR3 has 13 amino acids. Germline V gene sequence: CDR1 MDHEN, CDR2 SYDVKM. CDR3 sequence: CASSRVRGSEAFF. For the CDR3, the DNA is TGTGCCAGCAGTAGGGTAAGAGGGTCTGAAGCTTTCTTT.

The V and J genes are TRBV5-1 and TRBJ2-1; 9 bases map to TRBD1. The J segment lost 6 bases and the V segment lost 3 bases, leaving 7 bases of the junction unmatched. The CDR3 has 15 residues. CDR1 SGHRS and CDR2 YFSETQ come from the germline V gene. The CDR3 DNA reads as TGCGCCAGCAGCTCCTCCGGGACAGGGTCCAATGAGCAGTTCTTC. Translation gives CASSSSGTGSNEQFF.

The chain recombines TRBV4-3 with TRBJ1-2; D might be TRBD1 (5 bases). CDR3 length: 16 amino acids. Germline V gene lookup returns CDR1 LGHNA and CDR2 YSLEER. With 2 bases removed from V and 4 bases from J, the gap between germline ends came to 17 bases. The CDR3 DNA follows: TGCGCCAGCAGCCAAAGATGGGGTCAGGGCGGCTATGGCTACACCTTC. Amino acids: CASSQRWGQGGYGYTF.

The rearrangement uses TRBV19 and TRBJ1-1; 8 nucleotides agree with TRBD1. Trimming cost V 0 bases and J 11 bases; bases outside gene matches: 14. Germline-derived CDR1 and CDR2 are LNHDA and SQIVND (reference sequence). This CDR3 is built from 16 residues. CDR3 in amino acids: CASSIDHQGARIEAFF. CDR3 bases: TGTGCCAGTAGTATAGATCACCAGGGGGCCCGGATAGAGGCTTTCTTT.

The chain links TRBV3-1 (or the pseudogene TRBV3-2) to TRBJ1-6; D is ambiguous. Trimming shortened V by 1 base and J by 7 bases, and 11 bases separated the two germline ends. This CDR3 is built from 15 residues. Germline V gene sequence: CDR1 LGHDT, CDR2 YNNKEL (reference sequence). Written as DNA, the CDR3 is TGTGCCAGCAGCCAAGTGCGGACGGGGAATTCACCCCTCCACTTT. It specifies CASSQVRTGNSPLHF.

This clone was observed a single time. The rearrangement uses TRBV2 and TRBJ1-1, with D possibly being TRBD1 (5 bases). In germline, CDR1 is SNHLY, CDR2 FYNNEI. V dropped 4 bases and J dropped 7 bases, with 16 bases sitting between them. The CDR3 consists of 14 residues. The CDR3 sequence: CASSAQTGASEAFF. CDR3 coding DNA: TGTGCCAGCAGTGCCCAAACAGGAGCTAGTGAAGCTTTCTTT.

The chain links TRBV4-1 to TRBJ1-2; the match to TRBD1 covers 7 bases. The J segment lost 7 bases and the V segment lost 4 bases, leaving 15 bases of the junction unmatched. Germline V lookup: CDR1 MGHRA, CDR2 YSYEKL. The CDR3 sequence is 16 residues long. CDR3 sequence reads: CASSPEPGQVYAGYTF. CDR3 sequence (DNA): TGCGCCAGCAGCCCAGAACCCGGACAGGTTTACGCTGGCTACACCTTC.

The rearrangement uses TRBV5-1 and TRBJ2-1, with unresolved D. V lost 4 bases to trimming and J lost 9 bases, with 17 bases between them. Per germline, CDR1 SGHRS and CDR2 YFSETQ. The length of the CDR3 is 14 residues. The CDR3 loop reads CASSPTFERGEQFF. The CDR3 nucleotides are TGCGCCAGCAGCCCTACGTTTGAGCGAGGTGAGCAGTTCTTC.

This clone was counted a few times. The V call is TRBV5-4, the J call TRBJ2-7; weak D call: TRBD1 (5 bases). With 2 bases removed from V and 4 bases from J, the gap between germline ends came to 19 bases. Germline CDR1 SGHNT, CDR2 YYREEE (reference sequence). The length of the CDR3 is 16 residues. The CDR3, as DNA: TGTGCCAGCAGCTTATACCTTTCCCCGACAGAATACGAGCAGTACTTC. Translating gives CASSLYLSPTEYEQYF. Drawing the rest from reference TRBV5-4 and TRBJ2-7, the complete variable domain is ETGVTQSPTHLIKTRGQQVTLRCSSQSGHNTVSWYQQALGQGPQFIFQYYREEENGRGNFPPRFSGLQFPNYSSELNVNALELDDSALYLCASSLYLSPTEYEQYFGPGTRLTVT.

The chain combines TRBV5-4 with TRBJ2-2; 8 positions agree with TRBD2. Germline values: CDR1 SGHNT, CDR2 YYREEE (reference sequence). Trimming cost V 5 bases and J 1 base; bases outside gene matches: 7. The CDR3 extends over 16 amino acids. The CDR3 sequence is CASSKGLAENTGELFF. In nucleotides, the CDR3 is TGTGCCAGCAGTAAAGGACTAGCAGAGAACACCGGGGAGCTGTTTTTT.

The chain carries TRBV28 and TRBJ1-5, with 7 bases identical to TRBD1. The CDR3 spans 15 residues. The trim removed 8 bases at V and 0 bases at J, leaving 7 bases unmatched. Looked up from germline, CDR1 is MDHEN and CDR2 is SYDVKM. The CDR3 region has the DNA TGTGCCAGCGTAAAACAGGGGTATAGCAATCAGCCCCAGCATTTT. Its protein product is CASVKQGYSNQPQHF.

The V call is TRBV2, the J call TRBJ2-6; D call uncertain. The V end was cut by 4 bases, the J end by 5 bases, with 9 bases between. There are 14 residues in the CDR3. In germline, CDR1 is SNHLY, CDR2 FYNNEI. CDR3 sequence (DNA): TGTGCCAGCAGTGTATCGGGTTGGGCCAACGTCCTGACTTTC. Its protein is CASSVSGWANVLTF.

This sequence joins TRBV6-6 and TRBJ1-3; maybe TRBD1 (5 bases). The germline V gene has CDR1 MNHNY and CDR2 SVGAGI (reference sequence). This CDR3 contains 15 residues. The V end was cut by 4 bases, the J end by 1 base, with 11 bases between. The CDR3 loop is CASSSTGGSGNTIYF. The DNA of the CDR3 is TGTGCCAGCAGTTCCACCGGGGGGTCTGGAAACACCATATATTTT.

The chain joins TRBV11-2 to TRBJ2-2; D gene uncertain. CDR1 is SGHAT, CDR2 FQNNGV, per germline. V lost 2 bases and J lost 7, with 17 bases in between. The CDR3 totals 16 residues. In DNA, the CDR3 is TGTGCCAGCAGCTTAAGCAACCCGAGGTTCCGCGGGGAGCTGTTTTTT. Translated: CASSLSNPRFRGELFF.

The V gene is TRBV4-1, the J gene TRBJ2-1; 11 positions agree with TRBD2. CDR3 length: 16 residues. In germline, CDR1 is MGHRA, CDR2 YSYEKL. Trimming removed 1 base from V and 2 bases from J; junction bases left unmatched: 1. The CDR3 reads CASSQVLAGAYNEQFF. In DNA, the CDR3 is TGCGCCAGCAGCCAAGTACTAGCGGGGGCCTACAATGAGCAGTTCTTC.

The chain carries TRBV29-1 and TRBJ2-1, with 7 bases matching TRBD1. V shed 6 bases and J 9 bases; nucleotides not matched to a gene: 11. The germline gives CDR1 SQVTM, CDR2 ANQGSEA. The CDR3 is 13 amino acids. Here the CDR3 reads CSVKGDRAGEQFF. CDR3 DNA sequence: TGCAGCGTGAAGGGTGACAGGGCCGGTGAGCAGTTCTTC.

The chain has TRBV19 and TRBJ1-2; 10 bases agree with TRBD1. The CDR3 is made up of 18 amino acids. Germline trimming cut 7 bases from V and 5 bases from J; bases unmatched to any gene: 19. Germline V lookup: CDR1 LNHDA, CDR2 SQIVND (reference sequence). CDR3 region: CASIGGSIFGQGVYGYTF. In DNA form, the CDR3 reads TGTGCCAGTATCGGGGGCTCAATCTTCGGACAGGGGGTGTATGGCTACACCTTC.

The chain uses TRBV2 and TRBJ1-1; a weak D match, TRBD1 (6 bases). The V and J ends lost 3 bases and 3 bases respectively, with 14 bases between them. Germline V gene sequence: CDR1 SNHLY, CDR2 FYNNEI. This CDR3 region has 15 residues. CDR3 in DNA: TGTGCCAGCAGTGATCCAGGGGCGCCTGACACTGAAGCTTTCTTT. Amino acids: CASSDPGAPDTEAFF. The full variable domain, completed using reference TRBV2 and TRBJ1-1, is EPEVTQTPSHQVTQMGQEVILRCVPISNHLYFYWYRQILGQKVEFLVSFYNNEISEKSEIFDDQFSVERPDGSNFTLKIRSTKLEDSAMYFCASSDPGAPDTEAFFGQGTRLTVV.

This CDR3 reads CASSLVGQSNQPQHF. The DNA for the CDR3 is TGCGCCAGCAGCTTGGTGGGACAGAGCAATCAGCCCCAGCATTTT. The rearrangement links TRBV5-1 to TRBJ1-5, with 7 bases lining up with TRBD1. Per the germline V gene, CDR1 is SGHRS and CDR2 is YFSETQ. Losses at the gene ends were 0 bases for V and 1 base for J; bases not matched to a gene: 1. The CDR3 loop spans 15 amino acids.

This clone was picked up a small number of times. The genes are TRBV14 and TRBJ1-2; 7 nucleotides agree with TRBD1. The CDR3 is 14 residues long. Germline lookup yields CDR1 SGHDN and CDR2 FVKESK. V was pared by 4 bases and J by 4 bases, with 6 bases of the junction left unmatched. The CDR3 is CASSPRQGFYGYTF. The DNA of the CDR3 is TGTGCCAGCAGCCCACGACAGGGTTTCTATGGCTACACCTTC.

The chain links TRBV28 to TRBJ2-7, with 9 nucleotides matching TRBD2. V was pared by 6 bases and J by 7 bases, with 13 bases of the junction left unmatched. The CDR3 has 15 amino acids. In germline, CDR1 is MDHEN, CDR2 SYDVKM. The CDR3 here is CASRGAGGPSGEQYF. The CDR3 region has the DNA TGTGCCAGCAGGGGAGCGGGAGGCCCTTCTGGGGAGCAGTACTTC. The variable domain in full, completed from reference TRBV28 and TRBJ2-7, reads DVKVTQSSRYLVKRTGEKVFLECVQDMDHENMFWYRQDPGLGLRLIYFSYDVKMKEKGDIPEGYSVSREKKERFSLILESASTNQTSMYLCASRGAGGPSGEQYFGPGTRLTVT.

The gene calls are TRBV15 and TRBJ2-5; D gene unclear. Germline values: CDR1 LNHNV, CDR2 YYDKDF (reference sequence). The CDR3 loop spans 14 amino acids. V was trimmed by 0 bases and J by 2 bases, leaving 7 bases between them. The CDR3 sequence: CATSRDRSQETQYF. The CDR3 nucleotides are TGTGCCACCAGCAGAGATCGTAGTCAAGAGACCCAGTACTTC.

The chain is built from TRBV7-8 and TRBJ2-6; possibly TRBD1 for D (6 bases). The length of the CDR3 is 19 residues. The V and J ends lost 3 bases and 2 bases respectively, with 20 bases between them. Looked up from germline, CDR1 is SGHVS and CDR2 is FQNEAQ. CDR3: CASSFYRVQTSTGANVLTF. The CDR3 coding sequence is TGTGCCAGCAGCTTCTACAGGGTTCAAACCTCAACTGGGGCCAACGTCCTGACTTTC.

V gene TRBV27 combines with J gene TRBJ2-7; D may be TRBD1 (6 bases). The germline V gene encodes CDR1 MNHEY and CDR2 SMNVEV (reference sequence). V was trimmed by 3 bases and J by 0 bases, leaving 12 bases between them. This CDR3 spans 15 amino acids. For the CDR3, the DNA is TGTGCCAGCAGTTTTCAAGACAGGATCTCCTACGAGCAGTACTTC. As protein: CASSFQDRISYEQYF.

This clone was detected a few times. This chain joins TRBV7-9 and TRBJ2-1; TRBD2 aligns across 10 bases. Looked up from germline, CDR1 is SEHNR and CDR2 is FQNEAQ (reference sequence). V trimming: 4 bases; J trimming: 10 bases; junction bases outside the gene matches: 10. The CDR3 is 15 amino acids. The CDR3 loop reads CASSSPSSGGQEQFF. Here the CDR3 DNA reads TGTGCCAGCAGCTCCCCGAGTAGCGGGGGGCAAGAGCAGTTCTTC.

The J gene is TRBJ2-2, the V gene TRBV6-5; D might be TRBD1 (6 bases). Germline V CDR1 and CDR2: MNHEY, SVGAGI. Trimming shortened V by 6 bases and J by 5 bases, and 16 bases separated the two germline ends. The CDR3 totals 15 residues. The CDR3 reads CASRTLQGGTGELFF. In DNA form, the CDR3 reads TGTGCCAGCAGGACCCTACAGGGTGGGACCGGGGAGCTGTTTTTT.

This chain links TRBV27 with TRBJ1-6, with a weak D call TRBD1 (5 bases). Germline CDR1 and CDR2: MNHEY and SMNVEV (reference sequence). V was trimmed by 6 bases and J by 10 bases, leaving 16 bases between them. The CDR3 has 14 residues. The CDR3 DNA reads TGTGCCAGCAGCCGCCTCGACAGTGAGTCACCCCTCCACTTT. The encoded protein is CASSRLDSESPLHF.

V is TRBV30 and J is TRBJ2-3, with 9 bases identical to TRBD2. The germline CDR1 and CDR2 sequences are GTSNPN and SVGIG (reference sequence). This CDR3 has 17 amino acids. J lost 3 bases, V lost 2 bases, and 12 bases had no gene match. This CDR3 reads CAWSSAGSGGATDTQYF. In nucleotides, the CDR3 is TGTGCCTGGAGTTCCGCAGGTAGCGGGGGCGCAACAGATACGCAGTATTTT.